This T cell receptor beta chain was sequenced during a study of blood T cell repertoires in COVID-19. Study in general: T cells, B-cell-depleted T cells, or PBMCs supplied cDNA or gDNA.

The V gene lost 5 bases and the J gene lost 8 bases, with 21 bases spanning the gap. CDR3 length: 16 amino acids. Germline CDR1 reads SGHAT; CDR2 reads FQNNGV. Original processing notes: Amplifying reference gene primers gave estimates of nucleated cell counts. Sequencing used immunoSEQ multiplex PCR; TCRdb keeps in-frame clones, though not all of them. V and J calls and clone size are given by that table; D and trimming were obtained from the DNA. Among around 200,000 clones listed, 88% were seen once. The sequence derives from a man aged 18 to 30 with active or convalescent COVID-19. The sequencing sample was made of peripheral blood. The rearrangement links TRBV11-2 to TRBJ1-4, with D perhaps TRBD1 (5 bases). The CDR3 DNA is TGTGCCAGCAGCCCCCTGTCAGGGAGGCGGCGGGAAAAACTGTTTTTT. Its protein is CASSPLSGRRREKLFF.